One TCR beta chain is described in this entry. This clonotype was picked up many times. Its cognate antigen has yet to be identified. Base qualities are missing; no much larger clone stands one base away. TCR beta CDR3 regions were amplified from RNA transcripts for repertoire sequencing. HTBI primers and the Qiagen OneStep RT-PCR kit were used in a first-round RT-PCR, which was followed by a second-round multiplex PCR, size selection and purification. Libraries were sequenced on an Illumina HiSeq2000 using paired-end 100 bp reads. The original pipeline was this. SOAPnuke was used to process the reads, throwing out any read that had adapters, had uncalled bases, had a mean Phred below 15, or lacked an exact constant-primer or identifier match. COPE v1.2.5 was used to merge the high-quality paired reads. Each unique nucleotide sequence was treated as a clonotype, and MiTCR v1.1 was used to align the clonotypes to the IMGT TRB V, D and J references. Only V-J combinations with frequency above 0.0001 were analysed, covering 99% to 99.2% of repertoires. For each V-J combination, a TCR clonal expansion and chaos score was defined as the ratio of F50 clonal expansion to chaos observed in the TCRdist matrix. Welch's t-statistics and random forest were used to reduce features to about 13 V-J combinations, which were fed into a naive Bayes classifier. Thyroid-blood repertoire similarity was quantified with the Morisita-Horn index. Using fastp trimming at Q25 and MiXCR clonotype assembly, TCRdb reanalyzed the public sequencing data and kept in-frame beta chains. All rows with the same CDR3 protein become a single entry with the most common DNA and genes. The authors' filters were not applied to this entry. The sample table lists some 1.1 million distinct CDR3 sequences, 35% to 40% of them with a count of one. The ten top clones hold more than 9.5% of the sample.

Hyperthyroidism patients were newly diagnosed, were aged 18 to 65 years, and had a disease duration under 2 months. Anyone with other autoimmune diseases, uncontrolled infections, pregnancy or lactation was excluded from the study. Diagnosis was based on clinical symptoms, serum thyroxine, TRAb, thyroid ultrasound and orbital computed tomography. Trizol reagent was used to extract the total RNA, and its quality was then checked on an Agilent 2100 Bioanalyzer. This entry comes from a study of Graves' ophthalmopathy and Graves' hyperthyroidism (dated by TCRdb to between 2018 and 2020). About the investigation overall: A patient counted as having stable hyperthyroidism if there was no progression to ophthalmopathy within 18 months of follow-up. TCR beta repertoire signatures were used to distinguish Graves' ophthalmopathy from Graves' hyperthyroidism and to predict progression to ophthalmopathy. In total, some 140 blood samples were TCR-sequenced: fewer than 50 ophthalmopathy, some 75 hyperthyroidism and about 17 hyperthyroidism-to-ophthalmopathy patients. To explore V-J signatures that distinguish ophthalmopathy from hyperthyroidism, a discovery set of 100 patients was enrolled, made up of around 44 with ophthalmopathy and around 60 with stable hyperthyroidism. The independent validation cohort included under 20 hyperthyroidism patients plus 17 patients who later progressed from hyperthyroidism to ophthalmopathy. In five or six hyperthyroidism patients, the T-cell repertoires found in thyroid tissue were compared with those found in blood. Following sample collection, hyperthyroidism patients were given methimazole at a starting dose of 30 mg daily, and ophthalmopathy patients were given high-dose intravenous methylprednisolone. Points the paper makes about the study in general: Most expanded thyroid clonotypes with a frequency above 0.001 also appeared in blood, which suggests that blood repertoires may reflect the immune response in the thyroid. Ophthalmopathy was separated from stable hyperthyroidism by the 13-signature model with more than 85% sensitivity and less than 82% specificity in cross-validation and with 80%/75% in the test set. Sample size was not predetermined statistically, and investigators were not blinded to group allocation. In validation, the model predicted ophthalmopathy progression with over 60% sensitivity and roughly 72% specificity; about a dozen predicted patients were CT-confirmed with GO in a median of about 7.1 months.

V was cut back by 1 base and J by 4 bases, leaving a gap of 11 bases between them. There are 14 amino acids in the CDR3, from cysteine to phenylalanine inclusive. The read is trimmed to its CDR3 DNA, 42 bases read in frame from base 1. The germline V gene (reference sequence) yields SEHNR for CDR1 and FQNEAQ for CDR2. The chain joins TRBV7-9 to TRBJ2-7; a confident D gene designation cannot be given. This clonotype was obtained from an adult man with Graves' hyperthyroidism. The source material was peripheral blood or thyroid tissue (not recorded which). The DNA sequence reads TGTGCCAGCAGCTTAGATAGCCGGGTTTACGAGCAGTACTTC. Its protein is CASSLDSRVYEQYF.